The source of this T cell receptor beta chain is a study of blood T cell repertoires in COVID-19 (TCRdb year 2020). The study in broad terms: The collaborator samples originated in the United States, Italy and Spain and spanned the acute and convalescent phases of COVID-19. The material from the prospective study consisted of cDNA or gDNA derived from T cells, B-cell-depleted T cells, or PBMCs. Subjects who had been exposed to COVID-19, were actively infected with it, or had recovered from it provided the deeply sampled blood TCRbeta repertoires that made up the dataset. The repertoires were made available in a free public database intended to serve as a resource for research on the immune response to SARS-CoV-2. Samples were obtained from the ongoing ImmuneRACE study (first 160 participants) and from some 1,200 subjects provided by 6 global collaborators. The sample metadata nearly always contained a de-identified subject ID, COVID-19 status, age in years and sex. Where available, HLA class I and class II types were taken from metadata supplied by the sample provider and were not determined by assay-based typing.

From cysteine to phenylalanine, the CDR3 is 12 amino acids long. Solely the CDR3 DNA is kept, with 36 bases framed from the first base. V and J are truncated by 4 bases and 6 bases respectively, leaving an intervening sequence of 5 bases. Based on the germline V gene, the CDR1 and CDR2 sequences are SGHDT and YYEEEE. Participants in the prospective study were aged roughly 18 to 100 years, lived in about two dozen United States geographic areas, and enrolled through a virtual design. To assign participants to cohorts, the prospective study relied on clinical history that participants themselves reported in a screening survey and a study questionnaire. ImmuneRACE Cohort 3 recovered participants were defined by two consecutive negative NP/OP PCR tests, healthcare professional clearance, or symptom resolution. In the prospective study, mobile phlebotomists collected whole blood, serum and a nasopharyngeal or oropharyngeal swab from each participant. Over an approximately 2-month period, participants in the prospective study had the option of providing additional blood draws and questionnaires. Blood samples from the prospective study were shipped frozen or at room temperature prior to DNA extraction.

What the authors observed across the whole study: How much clinical and demographic metadata was included differed by source and by participant, and the metadata was provided uncurated.

Concerning this clone: Its antigen remains unidentified. It has no much larger one-base neighbor in the sample; base qualities were not kept.

TCRbeta CDR3 regions were amplified from genomic DNA by means of the immunoSEQ Assay, a bias-controlled multiplex PCR. Per the original workflow: Within the assay, amplification of reference gene primers was used to estimate how many nucleated cells each sample contained. To quantify the absolute abundance of each unique TCRbeta CDR3 rearrangement, sequence reads were collapsed and filtered. Productive Simpson clonality was computed per sample as the square root of Simpson's diversity index over productive rearrangements. The table comes from immuneACCESS by way of TCRdb, which keeps in-frame sequences with V and J called. Part of the clones is missing from these tables; in studies checked, under half for an unresolved V gene and the rest for unknown reasons. V and J calls and clone size are given by that table; D and trimming were obtained from the DNA. A total of over 300,000 clones appear in this sample, about nine tenths of them only once. The ten biggest clones cover over 9% of the sample.

The chain links TRBV5-6 with TRBJ1-6, with the D gene not confidently named. The clonotype originates from a woman in her thirties or forties who had recovered from COVID-19. Source material: PBMCs or T cells enriched from blood (not recorded which). CDR3 sequence: CASSRLNSPLHF. The DNA sequence follows: TGTGCCAGCAGCCGACTTAATTCACCCCTCCACTTT.